This T cell receptor (beta chain) was retrieved from a study of blood T cell repertoires in COVID-19. Overall study context: Samples of COVID-19 (acute and convalescent) were obtained from the United States, Italy and Spain.

The repertoire was sequenced with immunoSEQ multiplex PCR; TCRdb's copy has only in-frame clones and lacks some. The sample has around 100,000 clones, approximately 80% seen once. Looked up from germline, CDR1 is SGHRS and CDR2 is YFSETQ. V trimming: 4 bases; J trimming: 2 bases; junction bases outside the gene matches: 6. The length of the CDR3 is 17 residues. This sequence originates from a human donor in a cohort sampled during active COVID-19. The J gene is TRBJ2-5, the V gene TRBV5-1; 15 bases line up with TRBD2. Material for sequencing was peripheral blood. CDR3 sequence reads: CASSLPGLAGGQETQYF. The CDR3 DNA follows: TGCGCCAGCAGCCTACCGGGACTAGCGGGGGGTCAAGAGACCCAGTACTTC. Together with reference TRBV5-1 and TRBJ2-5, the CDR3 gives the full variable domain: KAGVTQTPRYLIKTRGQQVTLSCSPISGHRSVSWYQQTPGQGLQFLFEYFSETQRNKGNFPGRFSGRQFSNSRSEMNVSTLELGDSALYLCASSLPGLAGGQETQYFGPGTRLLVL.